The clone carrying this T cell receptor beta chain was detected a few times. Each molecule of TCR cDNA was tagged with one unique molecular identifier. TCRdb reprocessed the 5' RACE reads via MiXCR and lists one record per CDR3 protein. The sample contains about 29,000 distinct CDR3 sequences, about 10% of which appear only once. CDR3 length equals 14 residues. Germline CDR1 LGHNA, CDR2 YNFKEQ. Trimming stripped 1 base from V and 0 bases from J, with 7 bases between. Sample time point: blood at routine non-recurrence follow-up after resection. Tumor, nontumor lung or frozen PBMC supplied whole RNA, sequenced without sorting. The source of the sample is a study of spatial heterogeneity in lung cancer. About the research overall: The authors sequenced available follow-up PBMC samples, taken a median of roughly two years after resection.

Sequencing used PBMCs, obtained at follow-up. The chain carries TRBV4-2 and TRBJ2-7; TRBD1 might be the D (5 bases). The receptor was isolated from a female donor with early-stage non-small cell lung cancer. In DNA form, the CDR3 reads TGTGCCAGCAGCCAAGGACAGTTCTCCTACGAGCAGTACTTC. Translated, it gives CASSQGQFSYEQYF.